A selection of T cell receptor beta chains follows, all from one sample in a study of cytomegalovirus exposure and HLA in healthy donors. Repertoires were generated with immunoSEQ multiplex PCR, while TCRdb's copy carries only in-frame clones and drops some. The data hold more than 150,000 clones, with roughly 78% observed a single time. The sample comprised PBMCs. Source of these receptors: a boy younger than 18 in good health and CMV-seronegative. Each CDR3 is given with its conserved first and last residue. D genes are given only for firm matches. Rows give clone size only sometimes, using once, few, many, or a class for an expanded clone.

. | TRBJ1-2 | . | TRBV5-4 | CASSLEQVGYTF | TGTGCCAGCAGCTTGGAACAGGTGGGCTACACCTTC
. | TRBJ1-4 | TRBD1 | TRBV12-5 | CASGITGASMANEKLFF | TGTGCTAGTGGCATAACAGGGGCCAGCATGGCTAATGAAAAACTGTTTTTT
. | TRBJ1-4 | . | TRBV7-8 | CASSQGAAATNEKLFF | TGTGCCAGCAGCCAAGGGGCCGCAGCAACTAATGAAAAACTGTTTTTT
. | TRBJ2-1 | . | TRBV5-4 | CASSRVVAAYNEQFF | TGTGCCAGCAGCAGGGTGGTAGCGGCATACAATGAGCAGTTCTTC
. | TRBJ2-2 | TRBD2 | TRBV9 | CASSVRGGLDTGELFF | TGTGCCAGCAGCGTACGCGGGGGGCTTGACACCGGGGAGCTGTTTTTT
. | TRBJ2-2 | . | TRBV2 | CASNRETTGELFF | TGTGCCAGCAATCGGGAGACCACCGGGGAGCTGTTTTTT
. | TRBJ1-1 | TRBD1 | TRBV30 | CAWRRVYRDREEAFF | TGTGCCTGGAGAAGGGTATACCGGGACAGAGAAGAAGCTTTCTTT
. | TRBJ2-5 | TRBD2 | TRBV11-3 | CASSLLAGVRETQYF | TGTGCCAGCAGCCTACTAGCGGGAGTTCGGGAGACCCAGTACTTC
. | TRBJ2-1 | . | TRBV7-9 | CSSSHYNEQFF | TGTTCCAGCAGCCATTACAATGAGCAGTTCTTC
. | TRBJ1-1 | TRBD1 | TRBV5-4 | CASSAGGNTEAFF | TGTGCCAGCAGCGCAGGGGGAAACACTGAAGCTTTCTTT
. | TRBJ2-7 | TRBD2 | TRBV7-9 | CASSPSGLALEQYF | TGTGCCAGCAGCCCATCGGGACTAGCTCTCGAGCAGTACTTC
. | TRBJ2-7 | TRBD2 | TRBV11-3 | CASSLWASGRYEQYF | TGTGCCAGCAGCTTATGGGCTAGCGGGAGGTACGAGCAGTACTTC
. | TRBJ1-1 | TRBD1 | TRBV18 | CASSPPMTRTGANTEAFF | TGTGCCAGCTCACCACCTATGACACGGACAGGGGCGAACACTGAAGCTTTCTTT
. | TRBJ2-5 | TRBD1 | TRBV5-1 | CASSRLTGMGEQYF | TGCGCCAGCAGCAGATTGACAGGGATGGGGGAGCAGTACTTC
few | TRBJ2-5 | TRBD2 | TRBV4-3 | CASSQDTPNWGAGVLQETQYF | TGCGCCAGCAGCCAAGATACCCCCAACTGGGGAGCGGGAGTTCTCCAAGAGACCCAGTACTTC
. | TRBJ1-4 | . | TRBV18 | CASSQGGRNRNEKLFF | TGTGCCAGCTCACAGGGCGGGAGAAACCGAAATGAAAAACTGTTTTTT
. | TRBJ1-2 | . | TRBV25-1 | CASSEERYGYTF | TGTGCCAGCAGTGAAGAGAGATATGGCTACACCTTC
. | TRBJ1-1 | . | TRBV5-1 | CASSLTGRETEAFF | TGCGCCAGCAGCTTAACAGGGAGGGAAACTGAAGCTTTCTTT
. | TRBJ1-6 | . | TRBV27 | CASSDLGILNSPLHF | TGTGCCAGCAGTGATCTCGGGATCCTCAATTCACCCCTCCACTTT
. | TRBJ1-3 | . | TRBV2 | CASSDSTASSGNTIYF | TGTGCCAGCAGTGATTCGACAGCAAGCTCTGGAAACACCATATATTTT
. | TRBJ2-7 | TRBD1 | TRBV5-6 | CASSSRGNTYEQYF | TGTGCCAGCAGCTCCAGGGGGAACACCTACGAGCAGTACTTC
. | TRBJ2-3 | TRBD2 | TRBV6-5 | CASSYYGGADTQYF | TGTGCCAGCAGTTACTACGGGGGGGCAGATACGCAGTATTTT
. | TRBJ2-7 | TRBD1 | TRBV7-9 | CASSSTGQEKPGEQYF | TGTGCCAGCAGCTCCACAGGACAGGAGAAACCGGGGGAGCAGTACTTC
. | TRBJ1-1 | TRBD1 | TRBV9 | CASSVRDREGNTEAFF | TGTGCCAGCAGCGTCCGGGACAGGGAGGGGAACACTGAAGCTTTCTTT
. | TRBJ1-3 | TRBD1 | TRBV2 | CASSGDRGLNTIYF | TGTGCCAGCAGTGGGGACAGGGGCTTAAACACCATATATTTT
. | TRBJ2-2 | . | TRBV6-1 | CASRGDTGELFF | TGTGCCAGCCGTGGAGACACCGGGGAGCTGTTTTTT
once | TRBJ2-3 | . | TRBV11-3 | CASSSPPETDTQYF | TGTGCCAGCAGCTCCCCACCGGAGACAGATACGCAGTATTTT
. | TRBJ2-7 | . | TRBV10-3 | CAISGGGIYEQYF | TGTGCCATCAGTGGGGGCGGAATCTACGAGCAGTACTTC
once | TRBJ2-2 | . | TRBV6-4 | CATSPDSHGELFF | TGTGCCACTTCCCCTGACTCGCACGGGGAGCTGTTTTTT
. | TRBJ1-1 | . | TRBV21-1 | CASSRNLRAEMNTEAFF | TGTGCCAGCAGCCGCAACTTACGCGCGGAGATGAACACTGAAGCTTTCTTT
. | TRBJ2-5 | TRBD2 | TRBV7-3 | CASSLAGDRETQYF | TGTGCCAGCAGCTTAGCGGGAGACCGGGAGACCCAGTACTTC
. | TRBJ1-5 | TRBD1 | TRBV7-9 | CASSSTGRNQPQHF | TGTGCCAGCAGCTCGACAGGGCGCAATCAGCCCCAGCATTTT
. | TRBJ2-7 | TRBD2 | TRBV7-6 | CASSLLAGGRDEQYF | TGTGCCAGCAGCCTCCTAGCGGGGGGGCGCGACGAGCAGTACTTC
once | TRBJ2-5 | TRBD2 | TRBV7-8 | CASSLGLAGWSGETQYF | TGTGCCAGCAGCCTCGGACTAGCGGGATGGTCGGGAGAGACCCAGTACTTC
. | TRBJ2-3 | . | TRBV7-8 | CASSLERGVRDTQYF | TGTGCCAGCAGCTTAGAACGGGGAGTGCGAGATACGCAGTATTTT
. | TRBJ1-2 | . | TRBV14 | CASSLSRTRDVNYGYTF | TGTGCCAGCAGCCTTTCAAGGACACGCGATGTGAACTATGGCTACACCTTC
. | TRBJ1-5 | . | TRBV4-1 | CASSWTQSNQPQHF | TGCGCCAGCAGTTGGACTCAGAGCAATCAGCCCCAGCATTTT
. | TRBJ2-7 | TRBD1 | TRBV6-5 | CASSYSKGAVNEQYF | TGTGCCAGCAGTTACTCGAAGGGGGCAGTGAACGAGCAGTACTTC
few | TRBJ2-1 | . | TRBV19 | CASGNYNEQFF | TGTGCCAGCGGGAACTACAATGAGCAGTTCTTC
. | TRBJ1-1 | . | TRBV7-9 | CSSSLGGRRTEAFF | TGTTCCAGCAGCTTGGGGGGGAGGAGAACTGAAGCTTTCTTT
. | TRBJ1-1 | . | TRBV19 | CASSILAGNVLENTEAFF | TGTGCCAGTAGTATTCTCGCAGGGAATGTCCTAGAGAACACTGAAGCTTTCTTT
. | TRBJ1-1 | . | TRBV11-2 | CASSPQRPTLNTEAFF | TGTGCCAGCAGCCCTCAGCGCCCTACATTGAACACTGAAGCTTTCTTT
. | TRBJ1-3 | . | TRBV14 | CASSQVKGAAGNTIYF | TGTGCCAGCAGCCAAGTAAAAGGGGCAGCCGGAAACACCATATATTTT
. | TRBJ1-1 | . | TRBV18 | CASSQTVNTEAFF | TGTGCCAGCTCACAGACAGTGAACACTGAAGCTTTCTTT
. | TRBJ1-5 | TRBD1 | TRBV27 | CASSPPGGGQPQHF | TGTGCCAGCAGTCCCCCAGGGGGCGGGCAGCCCCAGCATTTT
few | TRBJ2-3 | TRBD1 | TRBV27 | CASSLGQGAMSDTQYF | TGTGCCAGCAGTTTAGGACAGGGGGCGATGTCAGATACGCAGTATTTT
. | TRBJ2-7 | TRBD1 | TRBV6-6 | CASTMGQGAEQYF | TGTGCCAGCACCATGGGACAGGGGGCCGAGCAGTACTTC
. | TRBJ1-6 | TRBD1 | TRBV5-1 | CASSPGQPFNSPLHF | TGCGCCAGCAGCCCGGGACAGCCCTTTAATTCACCCCTCCACTTT
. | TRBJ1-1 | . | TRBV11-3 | CASSSTYLAAVGTEAFF | TGTGCCAGCAGCTCGACCTACTTGGCAGCGGTAGGCACTGAAGCTTTCTTT
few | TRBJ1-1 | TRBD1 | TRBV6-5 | CAVRGTVRANTEAFF | TGTGCCGTACGAGGGACAGTCCGGGCCAACACTGAAGCTTTCTTT
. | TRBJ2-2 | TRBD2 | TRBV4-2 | CASSPAGTSGTTGELFF | TGTGCCAGCAGCCCTGCCGGGACTAGCGGGACGACCGGGGAGCTGTTTTTT
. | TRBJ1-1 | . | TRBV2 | CASSEDGNTEAFF | TGTGCCAGCAGTGAAGACGGGAACACTGAAGCTTTCTTT
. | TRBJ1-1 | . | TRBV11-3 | CASSWRGGNTEAFF | TGTGCCAGCAGCTGGAGAGGGGGGAACACTGAAGCTTTCTTT
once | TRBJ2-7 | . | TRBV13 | CASSLGSPYEQYF | TGTGCCAGCAGCTTAGGCTCCCCCTACGAGCAGTACTTC
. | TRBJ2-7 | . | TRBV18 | CASCTDPGVYEQYF | TGTGCCAGCTGCACCGACCCAGGGGTCTACGAGCAGTACTTC